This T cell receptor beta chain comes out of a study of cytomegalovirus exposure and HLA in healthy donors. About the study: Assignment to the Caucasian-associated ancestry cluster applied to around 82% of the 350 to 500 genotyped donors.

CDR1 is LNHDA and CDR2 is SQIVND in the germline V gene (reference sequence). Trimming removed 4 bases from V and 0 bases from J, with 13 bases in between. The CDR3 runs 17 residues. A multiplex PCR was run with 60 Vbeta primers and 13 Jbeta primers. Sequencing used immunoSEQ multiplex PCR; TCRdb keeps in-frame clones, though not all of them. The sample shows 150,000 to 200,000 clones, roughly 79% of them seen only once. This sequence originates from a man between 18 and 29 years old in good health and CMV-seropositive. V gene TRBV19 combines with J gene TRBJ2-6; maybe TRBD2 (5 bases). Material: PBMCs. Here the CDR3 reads CASSTTDGISGANVLTF. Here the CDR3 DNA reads TGTGCCAGTAGTACCACGGACGGGATCTCTGGGGCCAACGTCCTGACTTTC.